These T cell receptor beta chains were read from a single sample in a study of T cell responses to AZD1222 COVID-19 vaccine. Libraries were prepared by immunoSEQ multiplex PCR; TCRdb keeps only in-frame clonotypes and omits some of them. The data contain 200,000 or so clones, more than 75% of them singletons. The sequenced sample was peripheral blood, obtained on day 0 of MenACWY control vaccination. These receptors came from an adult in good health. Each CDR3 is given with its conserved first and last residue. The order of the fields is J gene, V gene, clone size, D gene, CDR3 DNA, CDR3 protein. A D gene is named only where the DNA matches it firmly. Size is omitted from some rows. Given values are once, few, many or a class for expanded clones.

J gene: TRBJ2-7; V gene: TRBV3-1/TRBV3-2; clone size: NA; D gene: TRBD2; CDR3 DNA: TGTGCCAGCAGCCAAGCCCCAACGACTAGCGGGAGTTTCTCCTACGAGCAGTACTTC; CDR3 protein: CASSQAPTTSGSFSYEQYF
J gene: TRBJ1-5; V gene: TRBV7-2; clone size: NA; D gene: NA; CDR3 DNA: TGTGCCAGCAGCTTCTCCGGGGGCGGCAATCAGCCCCAGCATTTT; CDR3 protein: CASSFSGGGNQPQHF
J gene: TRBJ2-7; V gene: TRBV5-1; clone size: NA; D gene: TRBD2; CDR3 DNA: TGCGCCAGCAGGGCTAGCGGGGGGACGAGCTCCTACGAGCAGTACTTC; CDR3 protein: CASRASGGTSSYEQYF
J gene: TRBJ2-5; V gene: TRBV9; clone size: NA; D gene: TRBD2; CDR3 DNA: TGTGCCAGCAGCAAGTCCGGACAGGGAGGACTAGCGGAAGAGACCCAGTACTTC; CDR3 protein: CASSKSGQGGLAEETQYF
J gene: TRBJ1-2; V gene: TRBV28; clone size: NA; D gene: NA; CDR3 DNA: TGTGCCAGCGTGACTTCGACATATAACTATGGCTACACCTTC; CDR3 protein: CASVTSTYNYGYTF
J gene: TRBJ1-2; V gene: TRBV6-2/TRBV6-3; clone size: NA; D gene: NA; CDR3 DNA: TGTGCCAGCAGTTACGTCCCCTCAAGTCGAAGGTACACCTTC; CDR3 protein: CASSYVPSSRRYTF
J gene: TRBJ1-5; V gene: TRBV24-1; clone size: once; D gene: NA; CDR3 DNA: TGTGCCACCAGTGCCAGCGACACTAATCAGCCCCAGCATTTT; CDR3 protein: CATSASDTNQPQHF
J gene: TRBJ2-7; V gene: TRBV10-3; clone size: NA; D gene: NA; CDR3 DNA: TGTGCCATCAGTGAGGGTGTCTACGAGCAGTACTTC; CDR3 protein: CAISEGVYEQYF
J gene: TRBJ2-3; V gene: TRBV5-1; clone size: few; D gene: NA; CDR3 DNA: TGCGCCAGCAGCCCGGGCGGCAGGGTAGTCACAGATACGCAGTATTTT; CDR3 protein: CASSPGGRVVTDTQYF
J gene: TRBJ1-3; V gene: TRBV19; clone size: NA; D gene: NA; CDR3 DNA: TGTGCCAGTAGCGACAGAGAGAGGCTCTCTGGAAACACCATATATTTT; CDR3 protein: CASSDRERLSGNTIYF
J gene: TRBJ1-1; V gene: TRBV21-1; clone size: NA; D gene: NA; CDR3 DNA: TGTGCCAGCAGCAAAATCCCGATGGGGCAGTCAGGTGGGACTGAAGCTTTCTTT; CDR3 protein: CASSKIPMGQSGGTEAFF
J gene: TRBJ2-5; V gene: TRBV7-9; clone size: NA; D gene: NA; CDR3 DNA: TGTGCCAGCAGCTTAGCCCCCCCCGGCTACCAAGAGACCCAGTACTTC; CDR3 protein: CASSLAPPGYQETQYF
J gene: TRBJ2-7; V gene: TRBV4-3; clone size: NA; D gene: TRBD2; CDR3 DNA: TGCGCCAGCAGCCAAGATTCGCGGGGGGGCTACGAGCAGTACTTC; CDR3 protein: CASSQDSRGGYEQYF
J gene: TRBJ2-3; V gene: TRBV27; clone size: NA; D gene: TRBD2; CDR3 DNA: TGTGCCAGCAGTTTATCTGGACTAGCGGGAACCACAGATACGCAGTATTTT; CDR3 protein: CASSLSGLAGTTDTQYF
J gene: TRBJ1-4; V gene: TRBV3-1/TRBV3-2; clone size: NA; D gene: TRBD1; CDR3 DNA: TGTGCCAGCAGCCCGGGACAGATAAGAGAAAAACTGTTTTTT; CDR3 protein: CASSPGQIREKLFF
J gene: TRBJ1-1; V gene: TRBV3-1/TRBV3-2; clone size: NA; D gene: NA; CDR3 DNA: TGTGCCAGCAGCCAAAGGTACAGAACTGAAGCTTTCTTT; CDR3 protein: CASSQRYRTEAFF
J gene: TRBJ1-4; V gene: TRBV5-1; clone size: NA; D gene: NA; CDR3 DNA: TGCGCCAGCAAGAGTCAGATCGCAACTAATGAAAAACTGTTTTTT; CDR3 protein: CASKSQIATNEKLFF
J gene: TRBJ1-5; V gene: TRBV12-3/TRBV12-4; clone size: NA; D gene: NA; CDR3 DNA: TGTGCCAGCAGAACCGGGAATCAGCCCCAGCATTTT; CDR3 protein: CASRTGNQPQHF
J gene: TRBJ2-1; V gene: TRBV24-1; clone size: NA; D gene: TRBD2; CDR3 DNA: TGTGCCACCAGTGGGGAGAGCGGGGGGGTTGGGGAGCAGTTCTTC; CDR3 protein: CATSGESGGVGEQFF
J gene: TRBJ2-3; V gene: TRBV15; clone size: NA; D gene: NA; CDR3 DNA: TGTGCCACCACCTATGGACTATTCACAGATACGCAGTATTTT; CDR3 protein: CATTYGLFTDTQYF
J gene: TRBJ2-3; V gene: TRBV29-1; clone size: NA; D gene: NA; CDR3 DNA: TGCAGCGTTCTCGGTGGTAGCGGTAGCACAGATACGCAGTATTTT; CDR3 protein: CSVLGGSGSTDTQYF
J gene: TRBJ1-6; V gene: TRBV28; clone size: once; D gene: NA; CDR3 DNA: TGTGCCAGCAGTTTACCAGGGAGCTCCTATAATTCACCCCTCCACTTT; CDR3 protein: CASSLPGSSYNSPLHF
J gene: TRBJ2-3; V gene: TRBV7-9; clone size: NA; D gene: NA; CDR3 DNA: TGTGCCAGCAGCTTCCCCGACCCGACAGATACGCAGTATTTT; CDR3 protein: CASSFPDPTDTQYF
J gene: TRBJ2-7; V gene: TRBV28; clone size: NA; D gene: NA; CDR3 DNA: TGTGCCAGCAGTTTGCGGATGACAGGCCGAGTCTACGAGCAGTACTTC; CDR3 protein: CASSLRMTGRVYEQYF
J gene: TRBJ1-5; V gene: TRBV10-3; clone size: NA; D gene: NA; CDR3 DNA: TGTGCCATCAGTGAGTCCCGCTCTGGACAGCTGAATCAGCCCCAGCATTTT; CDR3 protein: CAISESRSGQLNQPQHF
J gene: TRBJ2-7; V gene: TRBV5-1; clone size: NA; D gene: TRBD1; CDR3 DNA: TGCGCCAGCAGCTTGGTGGGACAGACCTACGAGCAGTACTTC; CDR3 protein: CASSLVGQTYEQYF
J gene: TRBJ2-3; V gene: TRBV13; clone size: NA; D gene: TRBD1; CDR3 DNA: TGTGCCAGCAGCATCCGACAGGGGAGCACAGATACGCAGTATTTT; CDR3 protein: CASSIRQGSTDTQYF
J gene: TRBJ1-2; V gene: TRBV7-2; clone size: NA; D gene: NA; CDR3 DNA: TGTGCCAGCAGCTCAAACCTCCGGCGCTCTAACTATGGCTACACCTTC; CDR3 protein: CASSSNLRRSNYGYTF
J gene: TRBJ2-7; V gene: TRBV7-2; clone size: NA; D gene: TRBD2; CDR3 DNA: TGTGCCAGCAGCCGCACCGGGACTAGCGCTGAGGAGCAGTACTTC; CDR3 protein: CASSRTGTSAEEQYF
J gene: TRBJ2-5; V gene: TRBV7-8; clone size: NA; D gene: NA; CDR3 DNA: TGTGCCAGCAGTTTCTCAGGCGGGAATTTTGCCCAAGAGACCCAGTACTTC; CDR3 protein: CASSFSGGNFAQETQYF
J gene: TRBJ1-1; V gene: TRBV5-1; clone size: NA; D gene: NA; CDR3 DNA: TGCGCCAGCAGCTTGGGGGGGCGGTACTACACTGAAGCTTTCTTT; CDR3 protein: CASSLGGRYYTEAFF
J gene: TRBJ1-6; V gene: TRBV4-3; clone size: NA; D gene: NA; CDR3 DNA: TGCGCCAGCAGCCAAGTCGCCCAGATCCGTAATTCACCCCTCCACTTT; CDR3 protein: CASSQVAQIRNSPLHF
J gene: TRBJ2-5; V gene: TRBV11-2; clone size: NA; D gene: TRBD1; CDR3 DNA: TGTGCCAGCAGCTTAAGGACAGGGAGAGAGACCCAGTACTTC; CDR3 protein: CASSLRTGRETQYF
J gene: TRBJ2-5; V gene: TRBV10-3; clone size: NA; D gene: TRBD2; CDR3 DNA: TGTGCCATCAAGGGACTAGCGGGAGAAGAGACCCAGTACTTC; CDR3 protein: CAIKGLAGEETQYF
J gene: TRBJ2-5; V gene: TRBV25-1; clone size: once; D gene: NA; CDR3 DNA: TGTGCCAGCAGTGCCCCAGGTGGACAAGAGACCCAGTACTTC; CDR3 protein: CASSAPGGQETQYF
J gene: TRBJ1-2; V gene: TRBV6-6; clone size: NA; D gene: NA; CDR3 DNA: TGTGCCAGCAGTTACTCTGGCCAGGGAAACTATGGCTACACCTTC; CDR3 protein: CASSYSGQGNYGYTF
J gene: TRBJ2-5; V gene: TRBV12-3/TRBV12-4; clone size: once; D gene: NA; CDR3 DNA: TGTGCCAGCTCGACGGATTACCAAGAGACCCAGTACTTC; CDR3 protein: CASSTDYQETQYF
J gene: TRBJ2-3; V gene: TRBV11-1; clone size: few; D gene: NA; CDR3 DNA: TGTGCCAGCAGCTTCTCGGGGACGCCCACAGATACGCAGTATTTT; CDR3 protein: CASSFSGTPTDTQYF
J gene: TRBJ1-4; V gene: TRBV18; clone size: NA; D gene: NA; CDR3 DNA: TGTGCCAGCTCCCCCGGTGGGGGGCCAACTTCTGAAAAACTGTTTTTT; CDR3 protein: CASSPGGGPTSEKLFF
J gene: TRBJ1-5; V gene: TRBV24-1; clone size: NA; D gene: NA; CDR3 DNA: TGTGCCACCAGTGAAGGAACAAGGAATCAGCCCCAGCATTTT; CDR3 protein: CATSEGTRNQPQHF
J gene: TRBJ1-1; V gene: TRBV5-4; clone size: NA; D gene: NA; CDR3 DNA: TGTGCCAGCAGCTTGAGTTCGGACACTGAAGCTTTCTTT; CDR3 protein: CASSLSSDTEAFF
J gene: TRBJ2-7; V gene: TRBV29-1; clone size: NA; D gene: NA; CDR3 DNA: TGCAGCGTTGGTGAGACCAACTACGAGCAGTACTTC; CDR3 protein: CSVGETNYEQYF
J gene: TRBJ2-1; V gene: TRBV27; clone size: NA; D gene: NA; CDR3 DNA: TGTGCCAGCAGTCTTACAGTCAGCAATGAGCAGTTCTTC; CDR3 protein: CASSLTVSNEQFF
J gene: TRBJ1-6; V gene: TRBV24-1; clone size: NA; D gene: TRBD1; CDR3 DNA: TGTGCCACCAGTGATTTGGGGGGACAGGGGAATTCACCCCTCCACTTT; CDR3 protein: CATSDLGGQGNSPLHF
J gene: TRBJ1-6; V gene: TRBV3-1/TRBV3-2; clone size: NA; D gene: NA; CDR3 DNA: TGTGCCAGCAGCCAGGGGGTGTCAGGGAATTCACCCCTCCACTTT; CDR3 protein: CASSQGVSGNSPLHF
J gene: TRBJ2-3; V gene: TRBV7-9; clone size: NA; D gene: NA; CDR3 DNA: TGTGCCAGCAGCTTTGGTCAGGACTCAGTAGATACGCAGTATTTT; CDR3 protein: CASSFGQDSVDTQYF
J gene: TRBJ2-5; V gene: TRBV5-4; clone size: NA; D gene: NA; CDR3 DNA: TGTGCCAGCAGCTCGGACTCCGGGAGTAGGGAGCTCCAGACCCAGTACTTC; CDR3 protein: CASSSDSGSRELQTQYF
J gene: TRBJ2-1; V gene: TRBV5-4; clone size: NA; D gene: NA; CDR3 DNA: TGTGCCAGCAGCGCCCCCGGGGCCATCTATGAGCAGTTCTTC; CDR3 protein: CASSAPGAIYEQFF
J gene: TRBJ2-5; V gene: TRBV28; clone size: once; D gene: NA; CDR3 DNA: TGTGCCAGCAGTTCAGCCTCAGCGGCCCTTCAAGAGACCCAGTACTTC; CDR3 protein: CASSSASAALQETQYF
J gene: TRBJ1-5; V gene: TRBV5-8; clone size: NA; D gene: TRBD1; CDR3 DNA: TGTGCCAGCAGCTTGGCCAACAGGGGAGGTCAGCCCCAGCATTTT; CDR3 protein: CASSLANRGGQPQHF
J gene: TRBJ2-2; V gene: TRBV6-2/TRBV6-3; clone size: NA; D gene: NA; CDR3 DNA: TGTGCCAGCAGTTCCCTGGGGGCTTCCGGCGGGGAGCTGTTTTTT; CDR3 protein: CASSSLGASGGELFF
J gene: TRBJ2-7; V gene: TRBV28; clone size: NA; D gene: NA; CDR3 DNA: TGTGCCAGTACCGGGGTTTACTCCTACGAGCAGTACTTC; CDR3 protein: CASTGVYSYEQYF
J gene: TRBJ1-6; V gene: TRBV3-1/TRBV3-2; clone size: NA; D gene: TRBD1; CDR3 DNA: TGTGCCAGCAGCCAAGAGGGGACAGGGGGAAATTCACCCCTCCACTTT; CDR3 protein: CASSQEGTGGNSPLHF